The clone carrying this T cell receptor beta chain was recorded once. No antigen is known for it. Use of 60 Vbeta and 13 Jbeta primers characterized the PCR. As originally analysed: A follow-up analysis tallied about 88 million unique TCR beta chains, approximately 10 million shared. Only in-frame clones appear in the TCRdb table, and some are missing; sequencing was by immunoSEQ multiplex PCR. V and J calls and clone size are those listed in that table; D and trimming were worked out from the DNA. Here the sample spans about 130,000 clones, around three quarters being singletons. The germline V gene encodes CDR1 LGHNA and CDR2 YSLEER. The V segment lost 5 bases and the J segment 7 bases; nucleotides outside the gene matches: 9. The CDR3 runs to 14 residues. The sample belongs to a study of cytomegalovirus exposure and HLA in healthy donors. Notes on the study in general: Indistinguishable V segments such as TRBV6-2 and TRBV6-3 were excluded. Immune exposure data for these donors was limited to CMV serostatus.

The sample comprised PBMCs. This TCR derives from a man aged 35-49 years in good health and CMV-seronegative. V and J are TRBV4-3 and TRBJ2-7, with 9 bases matching TRBD1. In nucleotides, the CDR3 is TGCGCCAGCAGCGCCGGACAGGGGAGCGGGGAGCAGTACTTC. Protein product: CASSAGQGSGEQYF.